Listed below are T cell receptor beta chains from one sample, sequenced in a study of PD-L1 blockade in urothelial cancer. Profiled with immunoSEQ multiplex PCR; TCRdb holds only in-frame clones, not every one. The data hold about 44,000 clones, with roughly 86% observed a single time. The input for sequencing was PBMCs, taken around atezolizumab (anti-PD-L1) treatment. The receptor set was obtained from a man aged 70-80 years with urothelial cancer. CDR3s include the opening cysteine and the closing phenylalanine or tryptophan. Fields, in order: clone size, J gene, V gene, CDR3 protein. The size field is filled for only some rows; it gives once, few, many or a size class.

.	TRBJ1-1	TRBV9	CASSREPGSTEAFF
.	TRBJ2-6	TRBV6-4	CASSKRDGSSGANVLTF
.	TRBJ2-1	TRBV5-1	CASSLHTSGKSNEQFF
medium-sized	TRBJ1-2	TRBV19	CASSMGEGSYGYTF
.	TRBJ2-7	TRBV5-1	CASSQTSGVYEQYF
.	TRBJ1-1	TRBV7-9	CASSFTRGVATEAFF
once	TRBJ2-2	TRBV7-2	CASSFGGNTGELFF
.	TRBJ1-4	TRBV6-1	CASSRGSANEKLFF
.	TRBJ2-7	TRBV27	CASSLLAGAIEQYF
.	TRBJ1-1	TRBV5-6	CASTSTLQGDTEAFF
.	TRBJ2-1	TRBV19	CASSSRSGRANEQFF
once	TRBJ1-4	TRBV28	CASRLNEKLFF
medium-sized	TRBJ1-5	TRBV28	CASSLGGWEQPQHF
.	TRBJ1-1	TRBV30	CAREARAEAFF
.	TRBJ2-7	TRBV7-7	CASSPSKKSLEQYF
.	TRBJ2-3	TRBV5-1	CASRGTSGSLNTQYF
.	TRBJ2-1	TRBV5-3	CARSPILAGEGNEQFF
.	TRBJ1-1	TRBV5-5	CASSHRAGGTEAFF
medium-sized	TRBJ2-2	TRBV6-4	CASSTGTNTGELFF
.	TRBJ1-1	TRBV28	CASTLQGARDEAFF
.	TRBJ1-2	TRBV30	CAWSWTGDGYTF
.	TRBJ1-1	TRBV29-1	CSFRQAAGTEAFF
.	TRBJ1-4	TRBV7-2	CASSLAQGAEKLFF
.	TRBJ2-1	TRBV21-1	CASPLPGGWNEQFF
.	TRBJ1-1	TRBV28	CASSLGTGGTEAFF
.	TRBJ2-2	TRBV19	CASSSRLKPGELFF
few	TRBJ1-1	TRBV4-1	CASRSRTANTEAFF
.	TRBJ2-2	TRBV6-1	CASSETGVGTGELFF